This T cell receptor beta chain is from a study of shared T cell receptors in the human thymus. Germline assignment: CDR1 LGHNA and CDR2 YSLEER. The CDR3 has 21 residues. V lost 0 bases to trimming and J lost 0 bases, with 24 bases between them. TCRdb's table, derived via immunoSEQ multiplex PCR, lists solely in-frame clones and lacks some. Among about 660,000 clones listed, around 89% were seen once. This sample also belongs to another study, concerning human thymus T cells.

This clonotype was sampled from a boy under two years old with a congenital heart defect. The sample comprised thymocytes. This chain joins TRBV4-3 and TRBJ1-5; the D gene is possibly TRBD1 (5 bases). The CDR3 DNA is TGCGCCAGCAGCCAAGATCTTCCAGGGCAGGCAGATCCCTATAGCAATCAGCCCCAGCATTTT. It codes for CASSQDLPGQADPYSNQPQHF.